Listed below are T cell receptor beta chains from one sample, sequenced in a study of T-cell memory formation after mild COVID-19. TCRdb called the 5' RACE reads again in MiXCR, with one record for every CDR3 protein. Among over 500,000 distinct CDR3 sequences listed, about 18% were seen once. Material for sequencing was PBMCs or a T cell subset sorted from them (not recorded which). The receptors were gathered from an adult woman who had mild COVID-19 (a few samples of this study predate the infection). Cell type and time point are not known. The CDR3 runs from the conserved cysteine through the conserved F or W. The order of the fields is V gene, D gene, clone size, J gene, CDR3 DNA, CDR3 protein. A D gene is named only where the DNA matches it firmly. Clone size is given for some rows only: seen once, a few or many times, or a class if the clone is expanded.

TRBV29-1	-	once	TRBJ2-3	TGCAGCGTTGGGCGTTGGGATTCCACAGATACGCAGTATTTT	CSVGRWDSTDTQYF
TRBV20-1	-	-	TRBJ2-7	TGCAGTGCTAGAGACGGGACGGCCTCTAAGGAGCAGTACTTC	CSARDGTASKEQYF
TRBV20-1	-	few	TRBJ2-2	TGCAGTGCTAGAGATTTAGACAGAGGCGGACCGGAGCTGTTTTTT	CSARDLDRGGPELFF
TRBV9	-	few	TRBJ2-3	TGTGCCAGCAGCGTAGGGGTACTAACTCCCGATACGCAGTATTTT	CASSVGVLTPDTQYF
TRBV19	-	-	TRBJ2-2	TGTGCCAGTAGTATACCGGTTCCCGGGGAGCTGTTTTTT	CASSIPVPGELFF
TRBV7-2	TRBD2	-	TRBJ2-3	TGTGCCAGCAGCTCAACTAGCGGGAGTCGGGTAGGGGCGCAGTATTTT	CASSSTSGSRVGAQYF
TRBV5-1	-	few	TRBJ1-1	TGCGCCAGCCGGGACATGAGGACTGAAGCTTTCTTT	CASRDMRTEAFF
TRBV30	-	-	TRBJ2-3	TGTGCCTGGAAAGGTGGGCTGGCAGATACGCAGTATTTT	CAWKGGLADTQYF
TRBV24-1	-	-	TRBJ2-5	TGTGCCACCAGTAGTGGGGAATACCTAAGAGCTGGCCAGTACTTC	CATSSGEYLRAGQYF
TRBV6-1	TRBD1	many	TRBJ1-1	TGTGCCAGCAGGCCGGGACAGGTGAACACTGAAGCTTTCTTT	CASRPGQVNTEAFF
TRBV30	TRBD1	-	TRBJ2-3	TGTGCCTGGAGCAACCGGGACAGGGGTCGTGCAGCGCAGTATTTT	CAWSNRDRGRAAQYF
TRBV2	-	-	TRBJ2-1	TGTGCCAGCAGTGTTATGTCATATGAGCAGTTCTTC	CASSVMSYEQFF
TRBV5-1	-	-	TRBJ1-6	TGCGCCAGCAGAGAGTCCGGGACCCTAAATTCACCCCTCCACTTT	CASRESGTLNSPLHF
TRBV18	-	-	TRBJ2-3	TGTGCCAGCTCACCCGGGCCGCCAGGTACGCAGTATTTT	CASSPGPPGTQYF
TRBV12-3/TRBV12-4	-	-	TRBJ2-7	TGTGCCAGCAACCCAGGGGTAACCTACGAGCAGTACTTC	CASNPGVTYEQYF
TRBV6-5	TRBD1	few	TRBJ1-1	TGTGCCAGCAGTTGGACAGGGGGTAGGAACACTGAAGCTTTCTTT	CASSWTGGRNTEAFF
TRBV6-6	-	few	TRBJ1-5	TGTGCCAGCAGGGAACCCGGGACGGCGGCTAATCAGCCCCAGCATTTT	CASREPGTAANQPQHF
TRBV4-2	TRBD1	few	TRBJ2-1	TGTGCCAGCAGCCAAGATTTGGGTGGACGGGACAGCTCCTACAATGAGCAGTTCTTC	CASSQDLGGRDSSYNEQFF